Listed here are 18 T cell receptor beta chains from one sample, sequenced in a study of T-cell memory formation after mild COVID-19. MiXCR, applied by TCRdb to the 5' RACE reads, yields one record per CDR3 protein. The sample lists 100,000 to 150,000 distinct CDR3 sequences, approximately 6.3% occurring once. The sequencing sample was made of PBMCs or a T cell subset sorted from them (not recorded which). These receptors came from an adult woman who had mild COVID-19 (a few samples of this study predate the infection). Cell type and time point are not known.

The CDR3 nucleotides are TGTGCTAGTGGTTTGGTACGAGCCCTAGCGCCTGGGGCCAACGTCCTGACTTTC. Encoded protein: CASGLVRALAPGANVLTF. The V call is TRBV12-5, the J call TRBJ2-6, with D perhaps matching TRBD2 (6 bases). The germline V and J ends were trimmed by 0 bases and 2 bases, with 14 bases remaining between them. The length of the CDR3 is 18 residues. CDR1 is LGHNT, CDR2 FRNRAP, per germline.

The J gene is TRBJ2-7, the V gene TRBV5-5, with 14 bases that match TRBD2. CDR1 and CDR2 (germline): SGHKS, YYEKEE (reference sequence). Trimming removed 0 bases from V and 0 bases from J; junction bases left unmatched: 5. The CDR3 is 18 amino acids. CDR3 residues: CASSLGLAGGPSSYEQYF. The CDR3 DNA is TGTGCCAGCAGCTTGGGACTAGCGGGAGGGCCGTCCTCCTACGAGCAGTACTTC.

The genes are TRBV7-9 and TRBJ2-7, with TRBD1 matching 8 bases. The CDR3 contains 15 residues. The ends lost 1 base at V and 3 bases at J; junction bases unmatched: 5. The V gene's germline CDR1 is SEHNR and CDR2 FQNEAQ (reference sequence). CDR3 in DNA: TGTGCCAGCAGCTTAGATAGGACAGGGATCTACGAGCAGTACTTC. Translating it yields CASSLDRTGIYEQYF.

This rearrangement joins TRBV7-9 to TRBJ2-1; D uncertain. Deletions cut 5 bases from V and 2 bases from J, with 16 bases between. Germline CDR1 and CDR2: SEHNR and FQNEAQ (reference sequence). The CDR3 extends over 16 amino acids. CDR3 region: CASSPAVWLTYNEQFF. In DNA, the CDR3 is TGTGCCAGCAGCCCCGCGGTGTGGCTCACCTACAATGAGCAGTTCTTC.

This clonotype was recorded a few times. The V and J genes are TRBV6-5 and TRBJ2-1; TRBD1 aligns across 7 bases. Germline values: CDR1 MNHEY, CDR2 SVGAGI. V was pared by 5 bases and J by 5 bases, with 6 bases of the junction left unmatched. This CDR3 contains 14 residues. This CDR3 is CASSRTGVHNEQFF. The CDR3 DNA is TGTGCCAGCAGTCGAACAGGGGTACACAATGAGCAGTTCTTC.

There are a few counts of this clonotype. J is TRBJ1-1 and V is TRBV7-3; D might be TRBD1 (5 bases). Germline CDR1 SGHTA, CDR2 FQGTGA. CDR3 length equals 14 residues. V lost 5 bases to trimming and J lost 1 base, with 11 bases between them. CDR3 DNA sequence: TGTGCCAGCAGCGAGAGGGGATCGAACACTGAAGCTTTCTTT. It translates to CASSERGSNTEAFF.

Details on this clonotype: Compared with germline, one end of the junction differs, possibly owing to a read error. The rearrangement joins TRBV2 to TRBJ1-1; D remains ambiguous. CDR1 and CDR2 from the germline V gene are SNHLY and FYNNEI. The CDR3 consists of 13 residues. The CDR3 DNA follows: TGTGCCAGCAGGGAAGGTTTTAACACTGAAGCTTTCTTT. Its translation is CASREGFNTEAFF.

The V and J genes are TRBV5-6 and TRBJ1-1; D not certain. Trimming stripped 4 bases from V and 0 bases from J, with 19 bases between. Germline lookup yields CDR1 SGHDT and CDR2 YYEEEE. The CDR3 is 17 residues long. DNA of the CDR3: TGTGCCAGCAGCGTTTACCTACGAACATCGCTGAACACTGAAGCTTTCTTT. This codes for CASSVYLRTSLNTEAFF.

This clonotype has ten or more counts. The chain carries TRBV3-1 and TRBJ1-1, with TRBD1 as a possible D gene (5 bases). V was shortened by 6 bases and J by 1 base, with 9 bases between the two germline ends. This CDR3 has 13 residues. The germline V gene encodes CDR1 LGHDT and CDR2 YNNKEL (reference sequence). The CDR3 sequence is CASRLDKNTEAFF. DNA for the CDR3: TGTGCCAGCAGACTGGACAAGAACACTGAAGCTTTCTTT. The whole variable domain, remainder taken from reference TRBV3-1 and TRBJ1-1, is DTAVSQTPKYLVTQMGNDKSIKCEQNLGHDTMYWYKQDSKKFLKIMFSYNNKELIINETVPNRFSPKSPDKAHLNLHINSLELGDSAVYFCASRLDKNTEAFFGQGTRLTVV.

The V gene is TRBV12-3 or TRBV12-4, the J gene TRBJ2-2; 11 bases line up with TRBD1. Unmatched junction bases numbered 5, after V lost 6 bases and J lost 2 bases. The CDR3 runs to 16 residues. This CDR3 reads CASRSGTGGNTGELFF. The CDR3 coding sequence is TGTGCCAGCAGATCCGGGACAGGGGGAAACACCGGGGAGCTGTTTTTT.

This clonotype was seen many times. This chain joins TRBV29-1 and TRBJ2-4; D is possibly TRBD2 (5 bases). V was clipped by 4 bases and J by 9 bases, with 10 bases between them. Germline CDR1 and CDR2: SQVTM and ANQGSEA. The CDR3 spans 11 residues. The CDR3 bases are TGCAGCGTTGCGGGAATGGGCATTCAGTACTTC. It codes for CSVAGMGIQYF.

In its sample, this clonotype was seen a few times. The chain couples TRBV12-5 to TRBJ2-1; no reliable D call. This CDR3 region has 11 residues. Germline CDR1 reads LGHNT; CDR2 reads FRNRAP. Trimming shortened V by 3 bases and J by 9 bases, and 6 bases separated the two germline ends. For the CDR3, the DNA is TGTGCTAGTGGTTTTGCGATTGAGCAGTTCTTC. Translation: CASGFAIEQFF.

The V gene is TRBV5-4, the J gene TRBJ2-5; the D gene is possibly TRBD1 (6 bases). The CDR3 sequence is 16 residues long. Trimming shortened V by 4 bases and J by 1 base, and 17 bases separated the two germline ends. Germline CDR1 reads SGHNT; CDR2 reads YYREEE (reference sequence). The CDR3 nucleotides read TGTGCCAGCAGCCCCGGACAGCCAATCCCCCAAGAGACCCAGTACTTC. Translating gives CASSPGQPIPQETQYF.

This clonotype was observed a few times. The V and J genes are TRBV6-2 or TRBV6-3 and TRBJ2-6; either TRBD1 or TRBD2 may supply D (6 bases each). V was clipped by 4 bases and J by 2 bases, with 12 bases between them. The germline CDR1 and CDR2 sequences are MNHEY and SVGEGT. There are 16 residues in the CDR3. The CDR3 loop is CASSLNREAGANVLTF. The CDR3 region has the DNA TGTGCCAGCAGTTTGAACAGGGAGGCTGGGGCCAACGTCCTGACTTTC.

This clonotype appeared a few times. The J gene is TRBJ2-7, the V gene TRBV29-1; D is perhaps TRBD1 (6 bases). V was clipped by 4 bases and J by 6 bases, with 19 bases between them. The germline CDR1 and CDR2 sequences are SQVTM and ANQGSEA. The CDR3 is 14 residues long. This CDR3 is CSVAARQAGGEQYF. The CDR3 DNA follows: TGCAGCGTTGCGGCTAGACAGGCCGGCGGCGAGCAGTACTTC.

The rearrangement joins TRBV7-6 to TRBJ1-5, with a tentative D call TRBD1 (6 bases). CDR3 length equals 10 residues. Germline assignment: CDR1 SGHVS and CDR2 FNYEAQ. V gave up 3 bases and J gave up 16 bases, with 10 bases separating them. CDR3 protein: CASSLDRYHF. The CDR3 nucleotides are TGTGCCAGCAGCTTGGACAGATATCATTTT.

This clonotype was seen a handful of times. The J gene is TRBJ1-2, the V gene TRBV19; D may be TRBD1 (6 bases). Germline lookup yields CDR1 LNHDA and CDR2 SQIVND (reference sequence). This CDR3 region has 15 residues. The germline V and J ends were trimmed by 0 bases and 7 bases, with 15 bases remaining between them. CDR3 DNA: TGTGCCAGTAGTATAGATACCGGACAGCCGGGTGGCTACACCTTC. Translating gives CASSIDTGQPGGYTF.

This chain links TRBV25-1 with TRBJ2-1; D is unclear. The CDR3 runs to 11 residues. Trimming took off 2 bases at V and 9 bases at J, with 5 bases between the two ends. CDR1 MGHDK and CDR2 SYGVNS come from the germline V gene. CDR3 in DNA: TGTGCCAGCAGTGAACTGGGTGAGCAGTTCTTC. This gives the protein CASSELGEQFF.